A selection of T cell receptor beta chains follows, all from one sample in a study of T cell changes during pregnancy in multiple sclerosis. Sequenced by immunoSEQ multiplex PCR; TCRdb stores in-frame clones only, minus some. Among tens of thousands of clones listed, roughly 91% were seen once. Specimen: CD8+ T cells from peripheral blood mononuclear cells, collected in the second trimester of pregnancy. These receptors were obtained from a female donor with multiple sclerosis, enrolled in a pregnancy study. The CDR3 runs from the conserved cysteine through the conserved F or W. Fields, in order: J gene, V gene, clone size, CDR3 length, D gene, CDR3 protein, CDR3 DNA. D genes are given only for firm matches. Clone size, where shown, is once, few, many, or a class for clones that have expanded.

J gene: TRBJ1-1
V gene: TRBV6-5
clone size: -
CDR3 length: 13
D gene: -
CDR3 protein: CASSPTGGTEAFF
CDR3 DNA: TGTGCCAGCAGTCCGACCGGGGGCACTGAAGCTTTCTTT

J gene: TRBJ1-2
V gene: TRBV28
clone size: once
CDR3 length: 16
D gene: TRBD1
CDR3 protein: CASSFMVAGGTGGYTF
CDR3 DNA: TGTGCCAGCAGTTTTATGGTCGCAGGGGGTACGGGGGGCTACACCTTC

J gene: TRBJ2-7
V gene: TRBV6-6
clone size: -
CDR3 length: 16
D gene: -
CDR3 protein: CASSPFSGGDSYEQYF
CDR3 DNA: TGTGCCAGCAGTCCCTTCTCTGGCGGGGACTCCTACGAGCAGTACTTC

J gene: TRBJ1-5
V gene: TRBV9
clone size: once
CDR3 length: 15
D gene: TRBD1
CDR3 protein: CASSGGTASNQPQHF
CDR3 DNA: TGTGCCAGCAGCGGGGGGACAGCGAGCAATCAGCCCCAGCATTTT

J gene: TRBJ2-7
V gene: TRBV5-5
clone size: -
CDR3 length: 13
D gene: -
CDR3 protein: CASSLTGSYEQYF
CDR3 DNA: TGTGCCAGCAGCTTGACAGGGAGCTACGAGCAGTACTTC

J gene: TRBJ2-2
V gene: TRBV29-1
clone size: -
CDR3 length: 17
D gene: TRBD1
CDR3 protein: CSVPDRDLPANTGELFF
CDR3 DNA: TGCAGCGTCCCTGACAGGGACCTGCCAGCGAACACCGGGGAGCTGTTTTTT

J gene: TRBJ2-7
V gene: TRBV7-9
clone size: -
CDR3 length: 14
D gene: -
CDR3 protein: CASSLGGTPYEQYF
CDR3 DNA: TGTGCCAGCAGCTTAGGAGGGACACCTTACGAGCAGTACTTC

J gene: TRBJ1-6
V gene: TRBV6-4
clone size: -
CDR3 length: 13
D gene: -
CDR3 protein: CASGEGAGSPLHF
CDR3 DNA: TGTGCCAGCGGGGAGGGCGCGGGTTCACCCCTCCACTTT

J gene: TRBJ1-4
V gene: TRBV19
clone size: -
CDR3 length: 18
D gene: -
CDR3 protein: CASSIDHRSREINEKLFF
CDR3 DNA: TGTGCCAGTAGTATAGATCATCGTTCACGGGAGATTAATGAAAAACTGTTTTTT

J gene: TRBJ1-5
V gene: TRBV6-4
clone size: few
CDR3 length: 14
D gene: -
CDR3 protein: CASSEGLSNQPQHF
CDR3 DNA: TGTGCCAGCAGTGAGGGGCTTAGCAATCAGCCCCAGCATTTT

J gene: TRBJ1-5
V gene: TRBV5-1
clone size: -
CDR3 length: 14
D gene: TRBD1
CDR3 protein: CASSVGTGYQPQHF
CDR3 DNA: TGCGCCAGCAGCGTTGGGACAGGGTATCAGCCCCAGCATTTT

J gene: TRBJ1-2
V gene: TRBV5-1
clone size: -
CDR3 length: 14
D gene: -
CDR3 protein: CASSLLESSFGYTF
CDR3 DNA: TGCGCCAGCAGCTTGTTGGAGTCATCTTTCGGCTACACCTTC

J gene: TRBJ2-7
V gene: TRBV5-4
clone size: -
CDR3 length: 15
D gene: TRBD2
CDR3 protein: CASSLAAGGSYEQYF
CDR3 DNA: TGTGCCAGCAGCTTGGCAGCGGGGGGGTCCTACGAGCAGTACTTC

J gene: TRBJ2-1
V gene: TRBV10-1
clone size: -
CDR3 length: 15
D gene: -
CDR3 protein: CASSQDISRVNEQFF
CDR3 DNA: TGCGCCAGCAGCCAAGACATCTCCAGGGTCAATGAGCAGTTCTTC

J gene: TRBJ1-1
V gene: TRBV4-1
clone size: -
CDR3 length: 16
D gene: -
CDR3 protein: CASSQDMGLMNTEAFF
CDR3 DNA: TGCGCCAGCAGCCAAGATATGGGACTCATGAACACTGAAGCTTTCTTT

J gene: TRBJ1-2
V gene: TRBV7-6
clone size: -
CDR3 length: 13
D gene: -
CDR3 protein: CASSLPEGYGYTF
CDR3 DNA: TGTGCCAGCAGCTTACCGGAGGGGTATGGCTACACCTTC

J gene: TRBJ2-1
V gene: TRBV19
clone size: once
CDR3 length: 14
D gene: -
CDR3 protein: CASSIGLARDEQFF
CDR3 DNA: TGTGCCAGTAGTATAGGGCTAGCGAGGGATGAGCAGTTCTTC

J gene: TRBJ2-3
V gene: TRBV6-1
clone size: -
CDR3 length: 16
D gene: -
CDR3 protein: CASSEDGRVTADTQYF
CDR3 DNA: TGTGCCAGCAGTGAAGACGGCAGGGTTACGGCAGATACGCAGTATTTT

J gene: TRBJ2-7
V gene: TRBV5-1
clone size: -
CDR3 length: 12
D gene: -
CDR3 protein: CASSLQAREQYF
CDR3 DNA: TGCGCCAGCAGCCTACAGGCGCGCGAGCAGTACTTC

J gene: TRBJ1-6
V gene: TRBV6-5
clone size: few
CDR3 length: 14
D gene: TRBD1
CDR3 protein: CASSTGTENSPLHF
CDR3 DNA: TGTGCCAGCAGCACCGGGACAGAGAATTCACCCCTCCACTTT